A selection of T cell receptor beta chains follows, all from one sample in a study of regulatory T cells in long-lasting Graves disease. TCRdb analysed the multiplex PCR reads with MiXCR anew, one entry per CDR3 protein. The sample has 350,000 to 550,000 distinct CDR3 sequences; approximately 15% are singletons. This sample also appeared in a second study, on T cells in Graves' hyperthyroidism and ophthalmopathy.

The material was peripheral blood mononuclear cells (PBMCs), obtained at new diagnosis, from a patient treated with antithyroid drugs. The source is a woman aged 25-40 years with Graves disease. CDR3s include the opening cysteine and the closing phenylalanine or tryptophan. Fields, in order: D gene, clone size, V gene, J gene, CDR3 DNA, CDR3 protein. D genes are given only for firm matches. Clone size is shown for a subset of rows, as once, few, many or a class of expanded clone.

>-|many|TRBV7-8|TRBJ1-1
TGTGCCAGCAGCCCCGACTTTAGCACAGCTTTCTTT
CASSPDFSTAFF
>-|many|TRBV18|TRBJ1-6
TGTGCCAGCTCCCATAATCCAGACTATAATTCACCCCTCCACTTT
CASSHNPDYNSPLHF
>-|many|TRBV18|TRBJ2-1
TGTGCCAGCTCACCACCCCCAAGCTTGTTGGCGAGCTCCTACAATGAGCAGTTCTTC
CASSPPPSLLASSYNEQFF
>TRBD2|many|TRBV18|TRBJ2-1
TGTGCCAGCTCCGCATGGGAGGGCTCCTACAATGAGCAGTTCTTC
CASSAWEGSYNEQFF
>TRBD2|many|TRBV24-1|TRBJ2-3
TGTGCCACCAGTGACCCGCGTGAATCCGGGAGGATCAGCACAGATACGCAGTATTTT
CATSDPRESGRISTDTQYF
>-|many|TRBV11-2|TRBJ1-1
TGTGCCAGCAGCTTAGACCCCCGATGGCCTGAAGCTTTCTTT
CASSLDPRWPEAFF
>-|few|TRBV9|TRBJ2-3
TGTGCCAGCAGCGTAGGACCGCCATCCACAGATACGCAGTATTTT
CASSVGPPSTDTQYF
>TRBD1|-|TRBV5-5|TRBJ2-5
TGTGCCAGCAGCTTGACTCCCGGGACAGGGCAAGAGACCCAGTACTTC
CASSLTPGTGQETQYF
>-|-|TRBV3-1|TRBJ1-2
TGTGCCAGCAGCCAAAAGCAGGGAGCCTATGGCTACACCTTC
CASSQKQGAYGYTF
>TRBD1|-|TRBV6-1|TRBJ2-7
TGTGCCAGCAGTGAAGTGGGACAGTACTCCTACGAGCAGTACTTC
CASSEVGQYSYEQYF
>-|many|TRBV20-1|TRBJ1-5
TGCAGTGCTAGAGGTCTAGGCCATAGCAATCAGCCCCAGCATTTT
CSARGLGHSNQPQHF
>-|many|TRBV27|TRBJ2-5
TGTGCCAGCAGTATGGGCTATCAAGAGACCCAGTACTTC
CASSMGYQETQYF
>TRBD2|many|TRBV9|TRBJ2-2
TGTGCCAGCAGCTCAAGGGGACTAGTGGCGAACACCGGGGAGCTGTTTTTT
CASSSRGLVANTGELFF
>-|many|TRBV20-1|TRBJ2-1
TGCAGTGCGGGGAACTACAATGAGCAGTTCTTC
CSAGNYNEQFF
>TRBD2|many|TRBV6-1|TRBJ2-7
TGTGCCAGCAGCCACTCCGGGACTAGGGCTAGGTCCTACGAGCAGTACTTC
CASSHSGTRARSYEQYF
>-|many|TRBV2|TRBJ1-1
TGTGCCAGCAGTTCCCAGACTTTGAACACTGAAGCTTTCTTT
CASSSQTLNTEAFF
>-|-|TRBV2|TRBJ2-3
TGTGCCAGCAGTGAACGGGATAGGTACACAGATACGCAGTATTTT
CASSERDRYTDTQYF
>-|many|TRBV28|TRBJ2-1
TGTGCCAGCAGTCCCCACCACATGAAAGAATGGAATGAGCAGTTCTTC
CASSPHHMKEWNEQFF
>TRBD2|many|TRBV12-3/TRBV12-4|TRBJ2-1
TGTGCCAGCAGTTTAGGGGAACGGGGGGGGTACAATGAGCAGTTCTTC
CASSLGERGGYNEQFF
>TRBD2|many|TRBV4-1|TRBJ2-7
TGCGCCAGCAGCCAAGGTAGCGGGAGGTCCGAGCAGTACTTC
CASSQGSGRSEQYF
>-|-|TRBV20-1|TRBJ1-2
TGCAGTGCTAGAGATAAGGGCAGGCAAAACTATGGCTACACCTTC
CSARDKGRQNYGYTF
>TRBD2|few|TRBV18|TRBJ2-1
TGTGCCAGCTCACCAGCTAGCGGGAGGCATTCCTACAATGAGCAGTTCTTC
CASSPASGRHSYNEQFF
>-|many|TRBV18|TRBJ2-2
TGTGCCAGCTCACCGATCGGTACGTCCGGGGAGCTGTTTTTT
CASSPIGTSGELFF
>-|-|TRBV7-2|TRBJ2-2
TGTGCCAGCAGCCCCCGGGACCAGGTGGGCGGGGAGCTGTTTTTT
CASSPRDQVGGELFF
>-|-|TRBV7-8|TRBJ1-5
TGTGCCAGCAGCTTAGAAGTTTGGGCGGCCCAGCATTTT
CASSLEVWAAQHF
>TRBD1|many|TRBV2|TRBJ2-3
TGTGCCAGCAGAACGACACGGACAGGGGGTTTGAAAGATACGCAGTATTTT
CASRTTRTGGLKDTQYF
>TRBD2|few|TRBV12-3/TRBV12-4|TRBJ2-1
TGTGCCAGCAGGCGACTAGCGGTTCCCAACAATGAGCAGTTCTTC
CASRRLAVPNNEQFF
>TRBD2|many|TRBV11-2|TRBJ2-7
TGTGCCAGCAGCCCGCGACTAGCGTTCGAGCAGTACTTC
CASSPRLAFEQYF